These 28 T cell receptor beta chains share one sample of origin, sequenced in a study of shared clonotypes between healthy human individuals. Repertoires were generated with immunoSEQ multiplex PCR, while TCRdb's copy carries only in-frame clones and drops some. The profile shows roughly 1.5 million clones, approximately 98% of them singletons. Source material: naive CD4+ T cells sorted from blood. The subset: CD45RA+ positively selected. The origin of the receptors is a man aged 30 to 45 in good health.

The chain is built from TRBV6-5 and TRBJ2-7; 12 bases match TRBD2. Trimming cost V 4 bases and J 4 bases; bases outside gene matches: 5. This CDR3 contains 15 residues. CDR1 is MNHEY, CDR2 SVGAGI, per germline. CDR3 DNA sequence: TGTGCCAGCAGTTCACTAGCGGGAGGATCATACGAGCAGTACTTC. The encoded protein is CASSSLAGGSYEQYF.

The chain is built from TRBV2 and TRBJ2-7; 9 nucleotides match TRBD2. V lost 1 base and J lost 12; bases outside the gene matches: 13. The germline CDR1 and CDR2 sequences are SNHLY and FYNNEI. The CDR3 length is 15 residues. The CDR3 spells CASSEGPGTSRRRYF. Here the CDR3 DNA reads TGTGCCAGCAGTGAAGGGCCGGGGACTAGCAGGCGGCGGTACTTC.

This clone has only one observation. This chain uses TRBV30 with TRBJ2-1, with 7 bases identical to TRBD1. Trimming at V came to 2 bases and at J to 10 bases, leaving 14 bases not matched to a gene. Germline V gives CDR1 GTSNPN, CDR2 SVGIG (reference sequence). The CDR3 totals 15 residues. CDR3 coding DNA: TGTGCCTGGAGTCAAAGCAGGGGGATCGGTTCCGAGCAGTTCTTC. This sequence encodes CAWSQSRGIGSEQFF.

CDR3 sequence reads: CASSPNWGIGYEQYF. CDR3 DNA sequence: TGTGCCAGCAGCCCGAATTGGGGTATTGGGTACGAGCAGTACTTC. The chain employs TRBV5-8 and TRBJ2-7; D is uncertain. Germline V gene sequence: CDR1 SGHTS, CDR2 YDEGEE. CDR3 size: 15 residues. V shed 4 bases and J shed 4 bases, with 18 bases lying between them.

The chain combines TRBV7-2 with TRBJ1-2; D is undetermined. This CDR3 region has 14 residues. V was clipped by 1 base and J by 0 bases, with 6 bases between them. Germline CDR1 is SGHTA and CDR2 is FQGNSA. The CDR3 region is CASSLGFSNYGYTF. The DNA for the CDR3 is TGTGCCAGCAGCTTAGGGTTCTCTAACTATGGCTACACCTTC.

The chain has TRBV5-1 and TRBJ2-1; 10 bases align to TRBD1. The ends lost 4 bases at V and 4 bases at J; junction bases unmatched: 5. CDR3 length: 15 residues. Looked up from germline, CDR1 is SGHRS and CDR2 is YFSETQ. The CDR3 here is CASSKDRGYYNEQFF. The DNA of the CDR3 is TGCGCCAGCAGCAAGGACAGGGGGTATTACAATGAGCAGTTCTTC.

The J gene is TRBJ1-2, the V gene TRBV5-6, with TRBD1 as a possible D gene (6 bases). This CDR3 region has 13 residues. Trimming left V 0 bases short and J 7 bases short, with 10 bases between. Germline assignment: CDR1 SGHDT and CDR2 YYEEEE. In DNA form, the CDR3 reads TGTGCCAGCAGCTTGGTTACAGGGCTTGGCTACACCTTC. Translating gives CASSLVTGLGYTF.

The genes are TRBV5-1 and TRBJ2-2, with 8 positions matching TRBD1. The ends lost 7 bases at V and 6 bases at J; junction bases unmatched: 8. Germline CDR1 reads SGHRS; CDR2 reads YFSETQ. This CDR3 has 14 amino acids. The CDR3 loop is CASEETGGPGELFF. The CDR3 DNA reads TGCGCCAGCGAAGAAACAGGGGGGCCCGGGGAGCTGTTTTTT.

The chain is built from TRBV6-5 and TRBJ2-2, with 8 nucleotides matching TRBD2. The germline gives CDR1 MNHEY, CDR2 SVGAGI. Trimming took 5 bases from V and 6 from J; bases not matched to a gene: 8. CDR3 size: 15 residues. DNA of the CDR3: TGTGCCAGCAGTCGGAGCGGGAGAGTATCCGGGGAGCTGTTTTTT. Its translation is CASSRSGRVSGELFF.

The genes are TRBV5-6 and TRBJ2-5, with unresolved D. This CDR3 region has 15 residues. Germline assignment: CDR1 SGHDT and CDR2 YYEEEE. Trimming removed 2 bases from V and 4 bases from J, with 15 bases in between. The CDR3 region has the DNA TGTGCCAGCAGCTTAAATGCCGCCAGGCTAGAGACCCAGTACTTC. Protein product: CASSLNAARLETQYF.

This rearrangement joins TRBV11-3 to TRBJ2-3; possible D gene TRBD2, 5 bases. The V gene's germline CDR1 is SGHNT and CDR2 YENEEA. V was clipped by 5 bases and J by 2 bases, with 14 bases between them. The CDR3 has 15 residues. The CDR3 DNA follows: TGTGCCAGCAGCCCTAGGACTGGATTCACAGATACGCAGTATTTT. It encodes CASSPRTGFTDTQYF.

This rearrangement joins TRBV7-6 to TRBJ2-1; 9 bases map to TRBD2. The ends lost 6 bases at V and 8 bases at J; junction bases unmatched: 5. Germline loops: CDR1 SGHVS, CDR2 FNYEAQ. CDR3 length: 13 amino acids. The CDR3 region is CASSPGLADEQFF. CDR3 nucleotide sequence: TGTGCCAGCAGTCCGGGACTAGCTGATGAGCAGTTCTTC.

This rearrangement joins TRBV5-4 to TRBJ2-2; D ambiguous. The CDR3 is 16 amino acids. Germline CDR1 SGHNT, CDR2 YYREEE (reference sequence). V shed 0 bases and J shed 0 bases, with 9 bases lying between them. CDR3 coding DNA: TGTGCCAGCAGCTTGGAAGGCGGAGCGAACACCGGGGAGCTGTTTTTT. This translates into CASSLEGGANTGELFF.

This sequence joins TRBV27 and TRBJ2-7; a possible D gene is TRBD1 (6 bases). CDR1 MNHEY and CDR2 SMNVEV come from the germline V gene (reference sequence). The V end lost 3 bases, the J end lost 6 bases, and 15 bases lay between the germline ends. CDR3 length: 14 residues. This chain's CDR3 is CASSFGEQGFEQYF. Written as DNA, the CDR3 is TGTGCCAGCAGTTTTGGGGAACAGGGTTTCGAGCAGTACTTC.

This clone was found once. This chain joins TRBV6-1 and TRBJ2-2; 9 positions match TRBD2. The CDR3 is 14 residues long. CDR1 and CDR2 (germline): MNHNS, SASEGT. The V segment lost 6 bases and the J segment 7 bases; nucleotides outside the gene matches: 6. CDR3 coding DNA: TGTGCCAGCAGGGTAGCGGGAGAGGTCGGGGAGCTGTTTTTT. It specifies CASRVAGEVGELFF.

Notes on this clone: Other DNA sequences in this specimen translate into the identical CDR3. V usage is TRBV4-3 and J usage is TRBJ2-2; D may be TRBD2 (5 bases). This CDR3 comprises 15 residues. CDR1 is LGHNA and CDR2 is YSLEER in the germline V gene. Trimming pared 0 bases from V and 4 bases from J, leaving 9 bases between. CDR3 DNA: TGCGCCAGCAGCCAAGAAGGGAGAAGCACCGGGGAGCTGTTTTTT. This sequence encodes CASSQEGRSTGELFF.

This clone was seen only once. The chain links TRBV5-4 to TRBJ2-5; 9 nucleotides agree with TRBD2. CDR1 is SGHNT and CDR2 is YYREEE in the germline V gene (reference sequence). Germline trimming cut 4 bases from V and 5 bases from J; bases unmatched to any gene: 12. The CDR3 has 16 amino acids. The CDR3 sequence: CASSHAGLASGETQYF. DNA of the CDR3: TGTGCCAGCAGCCATGCGGGACTAGCTTCTGGGGAGACCCAGTACTTC.

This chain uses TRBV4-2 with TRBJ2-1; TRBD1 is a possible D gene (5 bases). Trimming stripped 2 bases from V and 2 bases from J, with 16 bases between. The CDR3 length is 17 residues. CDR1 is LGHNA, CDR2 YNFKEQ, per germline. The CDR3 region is CASSQNGAADTYNEQFF. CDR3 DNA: TGTGCCAGCAGCCAAAATGGGGCGGCAGACACCTACAATGAGCAGTTCTTC.

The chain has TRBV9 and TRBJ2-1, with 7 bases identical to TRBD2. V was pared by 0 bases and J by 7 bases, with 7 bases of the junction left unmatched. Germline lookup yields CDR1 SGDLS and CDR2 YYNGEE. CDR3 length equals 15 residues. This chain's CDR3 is CASSVATLAENEQFF. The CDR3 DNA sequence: TGTGCCAGCAGCGTAGCTACCCTAGCGGAAAATGAGCAGTTCTTC.

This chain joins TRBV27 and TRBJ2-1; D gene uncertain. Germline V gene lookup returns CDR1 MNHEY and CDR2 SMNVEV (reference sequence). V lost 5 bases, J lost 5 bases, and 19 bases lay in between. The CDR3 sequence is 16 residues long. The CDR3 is CASSTDFRSRDNEQFF. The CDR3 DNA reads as TGTGCCAGCAGTACCGACTTCAGGTCGAGAGACAATGAGCAGTTCTTC.

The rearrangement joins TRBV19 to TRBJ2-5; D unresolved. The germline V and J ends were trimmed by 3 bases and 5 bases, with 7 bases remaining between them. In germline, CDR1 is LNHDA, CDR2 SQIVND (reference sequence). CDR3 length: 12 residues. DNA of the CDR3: TGTGCCAGTAGTATGGTGGGCGAGACCCAGTACTTC. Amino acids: CASSMVGETQYF.

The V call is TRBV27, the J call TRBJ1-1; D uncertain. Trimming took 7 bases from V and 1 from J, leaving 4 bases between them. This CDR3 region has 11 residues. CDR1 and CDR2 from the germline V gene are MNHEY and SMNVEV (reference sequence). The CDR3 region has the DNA TGTGCCAGCAACCGGAACACTGAAGCTTTCTTT. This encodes CASNRNTEAFF.

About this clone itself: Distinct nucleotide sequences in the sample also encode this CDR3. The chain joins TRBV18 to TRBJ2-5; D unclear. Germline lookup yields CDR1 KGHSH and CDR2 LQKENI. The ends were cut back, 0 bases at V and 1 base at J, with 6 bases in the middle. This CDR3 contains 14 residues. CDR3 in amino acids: CASSPPTRQETQYF. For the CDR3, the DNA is TGTGCCAGCTCACCACCGACACGCCAAGAGACCCAGTACTTC.

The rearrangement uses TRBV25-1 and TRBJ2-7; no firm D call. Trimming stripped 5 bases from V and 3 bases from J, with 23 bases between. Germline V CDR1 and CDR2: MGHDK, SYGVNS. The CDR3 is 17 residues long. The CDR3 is CASSTPIPRTPDYEQYF. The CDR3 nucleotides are TGTGCCAGCAGTACGCCGATCCCCAGGACCCCGGACTACGAGCAGTACTTC.

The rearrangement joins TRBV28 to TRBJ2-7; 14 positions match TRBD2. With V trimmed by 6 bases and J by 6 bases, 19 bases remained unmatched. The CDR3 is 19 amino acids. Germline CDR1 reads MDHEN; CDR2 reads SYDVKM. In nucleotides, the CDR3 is TGTGCCAGCAGCTCCGCGGAGGGACTAGCGGGAGATAGAGCCCCCGAGCAGTACTTC. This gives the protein CASSSAEGLAGDRAPEQYF.

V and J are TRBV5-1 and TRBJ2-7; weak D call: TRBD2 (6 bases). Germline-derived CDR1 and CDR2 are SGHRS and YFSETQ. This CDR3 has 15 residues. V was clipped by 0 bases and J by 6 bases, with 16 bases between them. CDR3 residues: CASSLAAGTQGEQYF. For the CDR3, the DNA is TGCGCCAGCAGCTTGGCTGCGGGGACGCAGGGCGAGCAGTACTTC.

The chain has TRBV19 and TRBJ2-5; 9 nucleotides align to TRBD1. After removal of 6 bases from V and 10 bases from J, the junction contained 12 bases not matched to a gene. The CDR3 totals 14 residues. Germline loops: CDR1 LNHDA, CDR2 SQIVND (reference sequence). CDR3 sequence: CASSPSGTGRNQYF. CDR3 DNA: TGTGCCAGTAGCCCCTCCGGGACAGGGAGGAACCAGTACTTC.

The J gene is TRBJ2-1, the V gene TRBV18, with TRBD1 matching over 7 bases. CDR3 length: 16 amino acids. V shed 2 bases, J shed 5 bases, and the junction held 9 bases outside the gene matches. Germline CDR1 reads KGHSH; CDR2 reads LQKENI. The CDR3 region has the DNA TGTGCCAGCTCACCAGAGATACAACAGGGGAACAATGAGCAGTTCTTC. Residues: CASSPEIQQGNNEQFF.